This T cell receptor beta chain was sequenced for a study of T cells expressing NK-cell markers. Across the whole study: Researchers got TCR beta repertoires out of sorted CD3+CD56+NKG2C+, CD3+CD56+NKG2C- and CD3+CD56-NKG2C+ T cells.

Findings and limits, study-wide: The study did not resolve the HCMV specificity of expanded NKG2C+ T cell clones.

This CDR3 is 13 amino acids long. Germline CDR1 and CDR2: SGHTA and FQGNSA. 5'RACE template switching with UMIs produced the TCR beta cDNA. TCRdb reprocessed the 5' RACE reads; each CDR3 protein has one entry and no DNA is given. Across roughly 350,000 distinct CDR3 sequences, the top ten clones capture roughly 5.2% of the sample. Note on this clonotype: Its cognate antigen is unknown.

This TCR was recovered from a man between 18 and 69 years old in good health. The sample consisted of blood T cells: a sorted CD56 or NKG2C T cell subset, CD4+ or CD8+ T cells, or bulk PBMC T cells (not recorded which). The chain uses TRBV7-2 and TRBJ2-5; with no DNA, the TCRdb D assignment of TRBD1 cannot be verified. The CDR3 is CASSQDREGTQYF.